This TCR beta chain stems from a study of control samples from healthy donors and cancer patients. After removal of 5 bases from V and 4 bases from J, the junction contained 5 bases not matched to a gene. CDR1 and CDR2 (germline): MNHEY, SMNVEV (reference sequence). The CDR3 is 15 amino acids. Libraries were prepared by immunoSEQ multiplex PCR; TCRdb keeps only in-frame clonotypes and omits some of them. The sample has roughly 370,000 clones; around 90% are singletons. V and J are TRBV27 and TRBJ2-1; TRBD2 matches 10 bases. This sequence originates from a middle-aged man with head and neck cancer. Sequencing was done on a sample of PBMCs. This CDR3 reads CASSATSGMYNEQFF. The CDR3 nucleotides read TGTGCCAGCAGTGCCACTAGCGGGATGTACAATGAGCAGTTCTTC.